These 8 T cell receptor delta chains originate from one sample sequenced in a study of gamma-delta T cells after stem cell transplantation. TCRdb made new clone calls on the RT-PCR reads using CATT. The sample carries 600 to 700 delta-chain clones, 50% to 70% recorded once. The specimen sequenced was gamma-delta T cells. These receptors all come from a human donor. It is not recorded whose cells these are; they may come from a transplant donor.

Notes on this clone: This is likely an artifact of a read error, given a far larger clone one base away. The rearrangement joins TRDV2 to TRDJ1; D call uncertain. This CDR3 contains 16 residues. Germline loops: CDR1 GEAIGNYY, CDR2 EKD. V gave up 0 bases and J gave up 0 bases, with 13 bases separating them. The CDR3 DNA reads TGTGCCTGTGACACCCGAGCTGCGTCGGACACCGATAAACTCATCTTT. Protein: CACDTRAASDTDKLIF.

This clone is large within its sample. Other DNA sequences in the same sample also yield this CDR3. This chain joins TRDV2 and TRDJ1; 7 nucleotides line up with TRDD3. V shed 3 bases and J 0 bases; nucleotides not matched to a gene: 12. The CDR3 is made up of 17 amino acids. Germline loops: CDR1 GEAIGNYY, CDR2 EKD. CDR3 DNA: TGTGCCTGTGACCCTTTAAGCTGGGGGTCTTACACCGATAAACTCATCTTT. Encoded protein: CACDPLSWGSYTDKLIF.

This clone was seen a handful of times. The CDR3 DNA is TGTGCCTGTGACAGCCTGGGGGATGAAGGTAAACTCATCTTT. This codes for CACDSLGDEGKLIF. V gene TRDV2 combines with J gene TRDJ1; 9 bases align to TRDD3. This CDR3 region has 14 residues. V dropped 2 bases and J dropped 7; count of bases not matched to a gene: 7. Germline V CDR1 and CDR2: GEAIGNYY, EKD.

In the case of this clone: Only one base separates this from a far larger clonotype, so it likely reflects a read error. J is TRDJ1 and V is TRDV2, with 8 bases lining up with TRDD3. This CDR3 contains 22 residues. Germline CDR1 reads GEAIGNYY; CDR2 reads EKD. V lost 0 bases, J lost 8 bases, and 31 bases stayed unmatched. Here the CDR3 DNA reads TGTGCCTGTGACACCCTCCTTCTCCAACGAAACGTTAATACTGGGGGCAGCGAGAAACTCATCTTT. Translated, it gives CACDTLLLQRNVNTGGSEKLIF.

The V gene is TRAV38-2/DV8, the J gene TRDJ1, with TRDD3 matching 10 bases. The CDR3 sequence is 20 residues long. Germline CDR1 TSESDYY, CDR2 QEAYKQQN. V was clipped by 0 bases and J by 0 bases; unmatched bases: 14. In nucleotides, the CDR3 is TGTGCTTATAGGAGCGGGATCCTACCCCTGGGGGATATAAACACCGATAAACTCATCTTT. Protein sequence: CAYRSGILPLGDINTDKLIF.

Turning to this clone: The same CDR3 is also encoded by other DNA sequences in this sample. The rearrangement joins TRDV2 to TRDJ3; 13 bases line up with TRDD3. This CDR3 comprises 19 residues. J lost 1 base, V lost 1 base, and 3 bases had no gene match. CDR1 is GEAIGNYY, CDR2 EKD, per germline. The CDR3 DNA sequence: TGTGCCTGTGACACGTACTGGGGGATACGGTCCTGGGACACCCGACAGATGTTTTTC. Encoded protein: CACDTYWGIRSWDTRQMFF.

About this clone: A read error is likely here: a far larger clone is one base away. The rearrangement uses TRDV1 and TRDJ1; 8 bases agree with TRDD3. The CDR3 runs to 21 residues. The junction had 22 bases not matched to a gene; V was cut back by 0 bases and J by 4 bases. In germline, CDR1 is TSWWSYY, CDR2 QGS. In DNA, the CDR3 is TGTGCTCTTGGGGAACTTTTCCCCTACATAACTGGGGGGCTGTACATCGATAAACTCATCTTT. It is translated as CALGELFPYITGGLYIDKLIF.

Of note for this clone: A read error is the likely source, as a far larger clone sits one nucleotide away. In the same sample, other DNA sequences code for this CDR3. V is TRDV2 and J is TRDJ1, with TRDD3 identical over 10 bases. From germline, CDR1 is GEAIGNYY and CDR2 EKD. This CDR3 is 17 amino acids long. CDR3 amino acids: CACETMGDTRYTDKLIF. CDR3 coding DNA: TGTGCCTGTGAAACAATGGGGGATACCCGGTACACTGATAAACTCATCTTT.